The T cell receptor (beta chain) described here comes from a study of blood T cells in healthy people across ages (dated by TCRdb to 2015 to 2017). The study in broad terms: Template switching captured roughly one uniquely barcoded TCR beta cDNA molecule per two T cells in model experiments. Using the same blood draw, the study looked at two additional independent replicas of 1 million unique cDNA reads for two donors, one aged 18 to 30 and the other aged 80 or older. Four age groups were formed from the donors: young (average about 17 years), middle-aged (around 39), aged (roughly 59) and long-lived (approximately 78). Age-related changes in TCR beta repertoire diversity were measured in the study by deep sequencing normalized with unique cDNA molecular identifiers. To avoid experimental bias, donors of different ages were distributed randomly across sequencing lanes.

The CDR3 numbers 16 residues from cysteine through phenylalanine. Only the CDR3 DNA is retained, 48 bases long and in frame from the first base. Paper-wide results and their limitations: Observed TCR beta diversity correlated strongly with the percentage of naive T cells measured by flow cytometry. Bulk unsorted PBMC profiling prevented conclusive comparison of naive and antigen-experienced compartments. Compared with the aged group, more naive CD4+ T cells, fewer expanded clones and increased TCR diversity were shown by the long-lived group, suggesting age selection. Estimates of total diversity from one million sequenced T cells were regarded as lower bounds and underestimates. Because the CMV infection status of the donors was unknown, age-related changes in expanded clonotypes may potentially have been confounded. Observed TCR beta diversity per million T cells fell roughly linearly with age, and a significant reduction was already apparent by age approximately 41.

The library was built by means of 5' RACE. For sequencing, an Illumina HiSeq 2500 was employed. A second roughly 6 to 12 cycle PCR used a sample-barcoded 5' primer and a J-beta primer mix. Each TCR beta cDNA molecule received a unique molecular identifier from a template-switch 5' adaptor carrying 12 random nucleotides. Each sample yielded at least 3 million CDR3-containing paired-end reads. The Mint cDNA synthesis kit, primed by a TRBC-specific oligonucleotide, was used to synthesize first-strand cDNA from all RNA. All cDNA was treated with uracil-DNA glycosylase and then went through a first 18-cycle PCR with the universal primers M1SS and BC2_uni_R. Per the source publication's procedure: Each sample was normalized by randomly selecting 1 million high-quality reads, each carrying a distinct molecular identifier. Instead of being binned into consensus sequences, reads with shared molecular identifiers were discarded. MiTCR, with a Q25 quality threshold and the strictest error-elimination algorithm, was used for CDR3 identification, clonotype clustering and error correction. Lower-bound total TCR beta diversity was estimated with a nonparametric unseen species model using Euler transformation. The public reads were reprocessed in TCRdb via fastp at Q25 and MiXCR, keeping in-frame beta chains. CDR3 protein duplicates are merged, each entry listing the most common genes and DNA. For this entry, the V and J calls and clone size follow TCRdb and not the study's own pipeline. Recorded for this sample are fewer than 900,000 distinct CDR3 sequences; roughly 44% of them occurred a single time. Around 20% of the sample comes from the top ten.

In the case of this clonotype: This receptor's antigen is unknown. No per-base quality is available; no much larger clone lies one base away.

The donors were some 39 Caucasian individuals from Russia, aged roughly 6 to 100 years, who were systemically healthy. Ten milliliters of peripheral blood were drawn from each donor into EDTA-treated Vacutainer tubes. Ficoll-Paque density-gradient centrifugation was used to isolate PBMCs, with at least 6.5 million per sample. Trizol reagent was used to extract total RNA from the PBMCs, yielding at least 5.5 micrograms per sample. For every donor, flow cytometry on a PBMC aliquot measured the percentage of naive CD45RAhigh/CD27high T cells. The material sequenced was blood. This clonotype originated in a woman aged 55-69 years in good health. The V and J genes are TRBV12-3 or TRBV12-4 and TRBJ2-7, with 13 bases in between that match TRBD2. The DNA matches TRBJ2-4 better at its end, which makes the J call doubtful. Here is the DNA: TGTGCCAGCAGACGCACTAGCGGGGGGGGCAAAAACATTCAGTACTTC. The translation is CASRRTSGGGKNIQYF.